A single sample is the source of the 29 T cell receptor beta chains below, sequenced in a study of blood T cell repertoires in COVID-19. Sequencing used immunoSEQ multiplex PCR; TCRdb keeps in-frame clones, though not all of them. The sample has under 90,000 clones, roughly 80% seen once; the top ten hold about 16%. The sample taken for sequencing was peripheral blood. Every receptor here comes from a woman at least 80 years old with active or convalescent COVID-19.

J is TRBJ2-4 and V is TRBV4-1, with 7 bases matching TRBD1. Losses at the gene ends were 1 base for V and 4 bases for J; bases not matched to a gene: 4. CDR1 and CDR2 (germline): MGHRA, YSYEKL. The CDR3 is 15 amino acids. The CDR3 bases are TGCGCCAGCAGCCAAGTTAGGGACAGTAAAAACATTCAGTACTTC. It yields the protein CASSQVRDSKNIQYF.

The genes are TRBV7-9 and TRBJ2-1, with TRBD2 matching 9 bases. CDR1 is SEHNR, CDR2 FQNEAQ, per germline (reference sequence). CDR3 length equals 18 residues. With V trimmed by 5 bases and J by 6 bases, 17 bases remained unmatched. Here the CDR3 reads CASSLGSNYAGGPNEQFF. DNA for the CDR3: TGTGCCAGCAGCCTAGGGAGCAACTATGCGGGGGGGCCCAATGAGCAGTTCTTC. Looking up the rest from reference TRBV7-9 and TRBJ2-1 gives the full variable domain: DTGVSQNPRHKITKRGQNVTFRCDPISEHNRLYWYRQTLGQGPEFLTYFQNEAQLEKSRLLSDRFSAERPKGSFSTLEIQRTEQGDSAMYLCASSLGSNYAGGPNEQFFGPGTRLTVL.

This rearrangement joins TRBV19 to TRBJ1-2, with 8 bases lining up with TRBD1. CDR3 size: 13 residues. Germline V gene lookup returns CDR1 LNHDA and CDR2 SQIVND (reference sequence). With 6 bases clipped from V and 4 bases from J, the junction kept 4 bases outside the gene matches. CDR3 sequence reads: CASRLTGAYGYTF. CDR3 bases: TGTGCCAGTAGACTGACAGGGGCCTATGGCTACACCTTC.

Only one count was recorded for this clone. CDR3 loop: CASSPSVQGHSPLHF. The CDR3 DNA is TGTGCCAGCAGTCCCTCTGTCCAGGGCCATTCACCCCTCCACTTT. This rearrangement joins TRBV6-5 to TRBJ1-6; maybe TRBD1 (5 bases). This CDR3 contains 15 residues. Between the trimmed V and J ends, which lost 5 bases and 8 bases, there was a span of 16 bases. The germline V gene encodes CDR1 MNHEY and CDR2 SVGAGI.

The chain uses TRBV18 and TRBJ2-6; D is unclear. The V gene lost 2 bases and the J gene lost 0 bases, with 14 bases spanning the gap. Per the germline V gene, CDR1 is KGHSH and CDR2 is LQKENI. This CDR3 spans 18 amino acids. The CDR3 reads CASSPRAEANSGANVLTF. CDR3 nucleotide sequence: TGTGCCAGCTCACCAAGAGCAGAGGCCAACTCTGGGGCCAACGTCCTGACTTTC. Full variable domain (remainder filled in from reference TRBV18 and TRBJ2-6): NAGVMQNPRHLVRRRGQEARLRCSPMKGHSHVYWYRQLPEEGLKFMVYLQKENIIDESGMPKERFSAEFPKEGPSILRIQQVVRGDSAAYFCASSPRAEANSGANVLTFGAGSRLTVL.

The chain employs TRBV11-3 and TRBJ1-2; no definite D call. Germline V gene sequence: CDR1 SGHNT, CDR2 YENEEA. The germline V and J ends were trimmed by 2 bases and 3 bases, with 10 bases remaining between them. This CDR3 is 14 amino acids long. The DNA of the CDR3 is TGTGCCAGCAGCTTATCGGATCGGGACTATGGCTACACCTTC. It is translated as CASSLSDRDYGYTF.

The chain is built from TRBV5-5 and TRBJ2-5, with 7 bases that match TRBD2. Germline trimming cut 2 bases from V and 5 bases from J; bases unmatched to any gene: 6. Per germline, CDR1 SGHKS and CDR2 YYEKEE (reference sequence). The CDR3 sequence is 14 residues long. CDR3 sequence (DNA): TGTGCCAGCAGCTTAAGATGGCGGGAGGAGACCCAGTACTTC. This sequence encodes CASSLRWREETQYF.

The chain joins TRBV4-3 to TRBJ1-2; maybe TRBD1 (5 bases). Germline CDR1 is LGHNA and CDR2 is YSLEER. The V end lost 5 bases, the J end lost 4 bases, and 17 bases lay between the germline ends. The CDR3 extends over 15 amino acids. CDR3 nucleotides: TGCGCCAGCAGCGCTGAGCCCCAGGGAACCTATGGCTACACCTTC. Translated: CASSAEPQGTYGYTF.

The rearrangement uses TRBV2 and TRBJ2-5, with D unresolved. CDR3 length: 14 residues. The V gene lost 2 bases and the J gene lost 1 base, with 8 bases spanning the gap. The germline CDR1 and CDR2 sequences are SNHLY and FYNNEI. CDR3 amino acids: CASSESSFQETQYF. CDR3 bases: TGTGCCAGCAGTGAAAGTAGCTTCCAAGAGACCCAGTACTTC.

The chain joins TRBV6-6 to TRBJ2-7, with TRBD2 identical over 8 bases. This CDR3 has 16 amino acids. V was clipped by 2 bases and J by 4 bases; unmatched bases: 10. Per germline, CDR1 MNHNY and CDR2 SVGAGI (reference sequence). The CDR3 DNA reads TGTGCCAGCAGTTACCCGGGGGGTAGCGGGATGTACGAGCAGTACTTC. Translated, it gives CASSYPGGSGMYEQYF.

This chain joins TRBV3-1 (or the pseudogene TRBV3-2) and TRBJ1-2; unclear D gene. V lost 1 base to trimming and J lost 5 bases, with 5 bases between them. This CDR3 has 12 amino acids. CDR1 is LGHDT, CDR2 YNNKEL, per germline (reference sequence). The CDR3 loop reads CASSQALYGYTF. CDR3 in DNA: TGTGCCAGCAGCCAAGCCTTATATGGCTACACCTTC.

The chain is built from TRBV19 and TRBJ2-1, with TRBD2 as a possible D gene (7 bases). The CDR3 is made up of 18 amino acids. The V gene lost 4 bases and the J gene lost 9 bases, with 28 bases spanning the gap. Looked up from germline, CDR1 is LNHDA and CDR2 is SQIVND (reference sequence). The CDR3 region has the DNA TGTGCCAGTAGTACCCACAGGGCTTCAGAGGGGAGGGTCAGTGAGCAGTTCTTC. Translating gives CASSTHRASEGRVSEQFF.

This clone has only one observation. V and J are TRBV3-1 (or the pseudogene TRBV3-2) and TRBJ2-3; D not resolved. V was cut by 0 bases and J by 10 bases, with 14 bases left in between. This CDR3 has 14 amino acids. Germline values: CDR1 LGHDT, CDR2 YNNKEL (reference sequence). This chain's CDR3 is CASSQDTTPTAQYF. The DNA for the CDR3 is TGTGCCAGCAGCCAAGACACGACACCCACAGCGCAGTATTTT.

The J gene is TRBJ2-7, the V gene TRBV2; the D gene is possibly TRBD1 (5 bases). CDR1 SNHLY and CDR2 FYNNEI come from the germline V gene. The CDR3 runs 16 residues. Deletions cut 4 bases from V and 6 bases from J, with 22 bases between. The CDR3 here is CASSADRTYSRREQYF. In DNA form, the CDR3 reads TGTGCCAGCAGTGCGGATCGGACATATTCCAGACGCGAGCAGTACTTC.

The chain recombines TRBV6-2 or TRBV6-3 with TRBJ1-6; possible D gene TRBD1, 5 bases. The CDR3 covers 15 residues. V was pared by 2 bases and J by 7 bases, with 12 bases between. CDR1 and CDR2 from the germline V gene are MNHEY and SVGEGT. The CDR3 is CASSYRPGPNSPLHF. The CDR3 DNA sequence: TGTGCCAGCAGTTACCGGCCAGGGCCAAATTCACCCCTCCACTTT.

The gene calls are TRBV5-1 and TRBJ2-2; TRBD1 agrees at 10 bases. Germline CDR1 and CDR2: SGHRS and YFSETQ. There are 17 residues in the CDR3. V was clipped by 5 bases and J by 2 bases; unmatched bases: 9. As DNA, the CDR3 is TGCGCCAGCAGATTAAATAGACAGGGGGCCAACACCGGGGAGCTGTTTTTT. This codes for CASRLNRQGANTGELFF.

The table lists this clone with a few counts. This chain connects TRBV19 to TRBJ2-3, with 8 bases matching TRBD2. Germline trimming cut 5 bases from V and 8 bases from J; bases unmatched to any gene: 9. In germline, CDR1 is LNHDA, CDR2 SQIVND (reference sequence). CDR3 length: 14 amino acids. The CDR3 sequence is CASSAGSGRGTQYF. CDR3 nucleotides: TGTGCCAGTAGTGCGGGGTCCGGGAGGGGTACGCAGTATTTT.

The gene calls are TRBV7-3 and TRBJ2-1, with D maybe TRBD2 (6 bases). CDR3 length equals 14 residues. V lost 1 base and J lost 6, with 10 bases in between. Germline values: CDR1 SGHTA, CDR2 FQGTGA. The DNA for the CDR3 is TGTGCCAGCAGCTTAAGGGACTCAGGCAATGAGCAGTTCTTC. It translates to CASSLRDSGNEQFF.

This rearrangement joins TRBV5-1 to TRBJ2-7; D might be TRBD1 (6 bases). Germline V gene data show CDR1 as SGHRS and CDR2 as YFSETQ. The CDR3 has 14 amino acids. The germline V and J ends were trimmed by 0 bases and 3 bases, with 10 bases remaining between them. CDR3 in amino acids: CASSLGTAGYEQYF. The CDR3 nucleotides read TGCGCCAGCAGCTTGGGGACAGCTGGCTACGAGCAGTACTTC.

The chain joins TRBV24-1 to TRBJ2-2, with D uncertain. This CDR3 region has 15 residues. Trimming pared 3 bases from V and 4 bases from J, leaving 11 bases between. Germline V CDR1 and CDR2: KGHDR, SFDVKD. CDR3: CATSDELAGTGELFF. CDR3 bases: TGTGCCACCAGTGATGAATTGGCAGGCACCGGGGAGCTGTTTTTT.

V gene TRBV6-2 or TRBV6-3 combines with J gene TRBJ1-1; 9 nucleotides align to TRBD1. The CDR3 is made up of 16 amino acids. The V gene end was trimmed by 2 bases and the J gene end by 4 bases; junction bases not matched to a gene: 8. The germline gives CDR1 MNHEY, CDR2 SVGEGT. The CDR3 bases are TGTGCCAGCAGTTACGCGAGTACAGGGGGCCTCACTGAAGCTTTCTTT. It yields the protein CASSYASTGGLTEAFF.

This clone has just a few counts. The chain links TRBV15 to TRBJ1-4, with no clear D. V was trimmed by 1 base and J by 7 bases, leaving 16 bases between them. Looked up from germline, CDR1 is LNHNV and CDR2 is YYDKDF (reference sequence). This CDR3 is built from 16 residues. CDR3 in amino acids: CATSRGPGGLGEKLFF. The CDR3 DNA follows: TGTGCCACCAGCAGAGGACCTGGAGGGCTAGGTGAAAAACTGTTTTTT.

The chain has TRBV10-3 and TRBJ2-1; perhaps TRBD2 as D (5 bases). V was clipped by 7 bases and J by 2 bases, with 24 bases between them. The CDR3 consists of 18 residues. Germline CDR1 and CDR2: ENHRY and SYGVKD. CDR3 protein: CAITRGPGTGTPYNEQFF. CDR3 bases: TGTGCCATCACCCGAGGTCCGGGAACGGGTACTCCCTACAATGAGCAGTTCTTC.

The chain combines TRBV24-1 with TRBJ1-2; D is perhaps TRBD1 (5 bases). Trimming took 4 bases from V and 5 from J, leaving 13 bases between them. CDR3 size: 14 residues. CDR1 KGHDR and CDR2 SFDVKD come from the germline V gene. The CDR3 bases are TGTGCCACCAGTGACCCGACAGATTTATATGGCTACACCTTC. This encodes CATSDPTDLYGYTF.

The genes are TRBV11-3 and TRBJ2-2; 7 bases fit TRBD1. Losses at the gene ends were 4 bases for V and 8 bases for J; bases not matched to a gene: 7. This CDR3 has 14 amino acids. Germline V gives CDR1 SGHNT, CDR2 YENEEA. CDR3: CASSSGGDIGELFF. The DNA of the CDR3 is TGTGCCAGCAGCTCAGGGGGAGATATAGGGGAGCTGTTTTTT.

This clone has just one count. This chain connects TRBV6-1 to TRBJ1-3; D is undetermined. Trimming removed 0 bases from V and 7 bases from J, with 10 bases in between. CDR1 is MNHNS and CDR2 is SASEGT in the germline V gene. The CDR3 extends over 14 amino acids. CDR3: CASSEAHPGNTIYF. CDR3 sequence (DNA): TGTGCCAGCAGTGAAGCGCACCCGGGGAACACCATATATTTT.

This clone was counted a few times. The V gene is TRBV29-1, the J gene TRBJ2-7, with 9 bases aligning to TRBD1. The CDR3 runs to 13 residues. The V gene's germline CDR1 is SQVTM and CDR2 ANQGSEA. With V trimmed by 4 bases and J by 7 bases, 8 bases remained unmatched. This chain's CDR3 is CSVVRQGEGEQYF. Written as DNA, the CDR3 is TGCAGCGTTGTTCGACAGGGGGAAGGGGAGCAGTACTTC.

The sample holds a few counts of this clone. V and J are TRBV4-1 and TRBJ2-5; perhaps TRBD1 as D (6 bases). Germline V gene sequence: CDR1 MGHRA, CDR2 YSYEKL. The CDR3 is 15 residues long. V was cut by 4 bases and J by 0 bases, with 12 bases left in between. The CDR3 spells CASSRSGQNQETQYF. For the CDR3, the DNA is TGCGCCAGCAGCCGCTCTGGACAGAACCAAGAGACCCAGTACTTC.

CDR3 coding DNA: TGTGCCAGCAGTAAGGACAGAAACACAGATACGCAGTATTTT. Translation gives CASSKDRNTDTQYF. This chain joins TRBV6-2 or TRBV6-3 and TRBJ2-3; perhaps TRBD1 as D (6 bases). Germline V gene lookup returns CDR1 MNHEY and CDR2 SVGEGT. This CDR3 comprises 14 residues. Trimming took 5 bases from V and 2 from J, leaving 11 bases between them.